One and the same sample provided the 9 T cell receptor beta chains below, sequenced in a study of vaccination and CD4 T cells after COVID-19. The treatment here: roughly 11-day PBMC culture with coronavirus spike peptide pools or control peptides (ViraFEST assay). No antigen has been assigned to these receptors. Sequencing of cultured CD4+ T cell DNA used the Oncomine TCR Beta short-read assay. TCRdb ran MiXCR on the PCR reads and lists one entry per CDR3 protein. The sample lists 10,000 to 15,000 distinct CDR3 sequences; about two fifths were seen once. Material: CD4+ T cells from blood, cultured in vitro, obtained before SARS-CoV-2 vaccination. The receptors here all came from a human donor who had recovered from COVID-19.

The rearrangement joins TRBV4-3 to TRBJ1-1; 7 bases agree with TRBD1. The CDR3 length is 18 residues. The germline V gene has CDR1 LGHNA and CDR2 YSLEER. J gave up 0 bases and V 1 base, and 11 bases lay outside the gene matches. CDR3 sequence: CASSQGSGTEVVNTEAFF. CDR3 DNA sequence: TGCGCCAGCAGCCAAGGTTCCGGGACAGAGGTGGTGAACACTGAAGCTTTCTTT.

The V gene is TRBV7-9, the J gene TRBJ2-2; D uncertain. The CDR3 consists of 17 residues. Germline V gene sequence: CDR1 SEHNR, CDR2 FQNEAQ (reference sequence). V was shortened by 5 bases and J by 5 bases, with 21 bases between the two germline ends. In DNA, the CDR3 is TGTGCCAGCAGCCCCGTTCGTTCAGTGACACTAACCGGGGAGCTGTTTTTT. Residues: CASSPVRSVTLTGELFF.

This clonotype was observed a single time. The rearrangement links TRBV12-5 to TRBJ1-5, with D unclear. Germline loops: CDR1 LGHNT, CDR2 FRNRAP. The V end was cut by 1 base, the J end by 6 bases, with 7 bases between. The CDR3 runs to 13 residues. The CDR3 DNA reads as TGTGCTAGTGGTTTGGGCACAAGTCAGCCCCAGCATTTT. Protein sequence: CASGLGTSQPQHF. Based on the CDR3 plus reference TRBV12-5 and TRBJ1-5, the full variable domain is DARVTQTPRHKVTEMGQEVTMRCQPILGHNTVFWYRQTMMQGLELLAYFRNRAPLDDSGMPKDRFSAEMPDATLATLKIQPSEPRDSAVYFCASGLGTSQPQHFGDGTRLSIL.

The V gene is TRBV11-3, the J gene TRBJ2-7; D might be TRBD2 (5 bases). V dropped 5 bases and J dropped 0 bases, with 20 bases sitting between them. Per the germline V gene, CDR1 is SGHNT and CDR2 is YENEEA. There are 17 residues in the CDR3. In DNA form, the CDR3 reads TGTGCCAGCAGCGTCAGAGGAGGTCACTCGTACTCCTACGAGCAGTACTTC. Translated, it gives CASSVRGGHSYSYEQYF.

V gene TRBV25-1 combines with J gene TRBJ1-2, with TRBD1 identical over 12 bases. The J segment lost 10 bases and the V segment lost 3 bases, leaving 6 bases of the junction unmatched. The germline V gene has CDR1 MGHDK and CDR2 SYGVNS. There are 14 residues in the CDR3. In DNA form, the CDR3 reads TGTGCCAGCAGTGAGCTCGGGACAGGGGGCGTCTACACCTTC. It is translated as CASSELGTGGVYTF.

The chain couples TRBV19 to TRBJ1-2; D is possibly TRBD1 (6 bases). CDR1 and CDR2 from the germline V gene are LNHDA and SQIVND (reference sequence). V lost 7 bases and J 8 bases, leaving 11 bases between the germline ends. The CDR3 sequence is 11 residues long. The CDR3: CASTRGEGYTF. The CDR3 region has the DNA TGTGCCAGTACTAGGGGGGAAGGCTACACCTTC.

The chain joins TRBV11-1 to TRBJ2-3; 8 bases match TRBD1. V trimming: 4 bases; J trimming: 6 bases; junction bases outside the gene matches: 9. This CDR3 has 15 amino acids. CDR1 is SGHAT, CDR2 FQDESV, per germline (reference sequence). CDR3 protein: CASSSGQGVADTQYF. CDR3 DNA sequence: TGTGCCAGCAGCTCAGGACAGGGAGTCGCGGATACGCAGTATTTT.

This clonotype has a handful of counts. The rearrangement uses TRBV6-1 and TRBJ2-7; the match to TRBD2 covers 10 bases. The germline gives CDR1 MNHNS, CDR2 SASEGT. The CDR3 is made up of 19 amino acids. V lost 6 bases, J lost 1 base, and 18 bases stayed unmatched. The CDR3 nucleotides are TGTGCCAGCAGACCGGGGGACAGGTCTAGCGGGAGTAGGTCCTACGAGCAGTACTTC. It encodes CASRPGDRSSGSRSYEQYF.

J is TRBJ2-2 and V is TRBV7-2; 8 positions agree with TRBD1. The CDR3 spans 16 residues. Germline V gene lookup returns CDR1 SGHTA and CDR2 FQGNSA. V dropped 5 bases and J dropped 3; count of bases not matched to a gene: 8. The CDR3 bases are TGTGCCAGCAGCCCGGGACAGGTTGGGGACACCGGGGAGCTGTTTTTT. It yields the protein CASSPGQVGDTGELFF.